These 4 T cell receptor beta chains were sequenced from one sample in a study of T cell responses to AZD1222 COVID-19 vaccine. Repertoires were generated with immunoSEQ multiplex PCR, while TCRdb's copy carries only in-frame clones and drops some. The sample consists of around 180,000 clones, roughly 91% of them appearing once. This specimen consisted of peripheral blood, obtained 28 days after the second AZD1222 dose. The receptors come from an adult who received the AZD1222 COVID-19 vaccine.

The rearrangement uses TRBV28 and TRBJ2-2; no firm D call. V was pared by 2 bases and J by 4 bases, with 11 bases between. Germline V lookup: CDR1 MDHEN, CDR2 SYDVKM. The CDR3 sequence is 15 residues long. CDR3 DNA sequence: TGTGCCAGCAGTTTAGGTGGGCCACTCACCGGGGAGCTGTTTTTT. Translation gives CASSLGGPLTGELFF.

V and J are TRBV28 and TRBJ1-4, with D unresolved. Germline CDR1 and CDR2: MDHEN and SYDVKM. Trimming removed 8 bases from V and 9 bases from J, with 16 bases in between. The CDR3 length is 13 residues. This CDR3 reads CASHVGPTQKLFF. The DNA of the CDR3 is TGTGCCAGCCACGTGGGCCCCACGCAAAAACTGTTTTTT.

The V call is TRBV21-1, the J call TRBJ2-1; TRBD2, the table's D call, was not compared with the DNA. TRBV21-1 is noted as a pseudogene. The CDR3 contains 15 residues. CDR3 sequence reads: CASSKQTSAYNEQFF. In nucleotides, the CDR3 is TGTGCCAGCAGCAAACAGACTAGCGCCTACAATGAGCAGTTCTTC.

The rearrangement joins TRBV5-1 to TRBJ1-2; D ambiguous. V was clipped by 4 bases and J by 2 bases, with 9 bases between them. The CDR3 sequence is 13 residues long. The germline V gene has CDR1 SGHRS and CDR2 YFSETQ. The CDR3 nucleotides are TGCGCCAGCAGCACGGACGGGAACTATGGCTACACCTTC. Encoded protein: CASSTDGNYGYTF.